This T cell receptor (beta chain) was sequenced in a study of PD-1 blockade in classical Hodgkin lymphoma. Germline lookup yields CDR1 SGHNT and CDR2 YENEEA. The length of the CDR3 is 15 residues. V shed 1 base and J shed 2 bases, with 11 bases lying between them. Sequencing was performed with immunoSEQ multiplex PCR; in TCRdb, only in-frame clones are kept and a portion is missing. Among 66,000 or so clones, 60% to 80% were seen once, and the ten largest hold approximately 9.1%. Every one of the patients relapsed after autologous stem cell transplantation (brentuximab vedotin exposure was variable).

The clonotype comes from a human donor with classical Hodgkin lymphoma. The chain links TRBV11-3 to TRBJ1-2, with D unclear. This specimen consisted of peripheral blood mononuclear cells (PBMCs), obtained before the second cycle of nivolumab. The CDR3, as DNA: TGTGCCAGCAGCTTAGTGGGTCAACCGAACTATGGCTACACCTTC. Its translation is CASSLVGQPNYGYTF.